This record covers a single T cell receptor beta chain. Its antigen is not known. Primers used in a second PCR of roughly 7 to 12 cycles were a sample-barcoded 5' primer and a J-beta primer mix. In TCRdb, the 5' RACE reads were re-called with MiXCR into one record per CDR3 protein. Here the sample spans 550,000 to 700,000 distinct CDR3 sequences, about 25% being singletons. The record originates from a study of blood T cells in healthy people across ages. Deletions cut 1 base from V and 3 bases from J, with 12 bases between. The germline V gene has CDR1 MNHNS and CDR2 SASEGT. The CDR3 totals 16 residues. Study-wide findings and caveats: Among T cells, TCR beta diversity per million cells dropped roughly linearly as age rose.

The J gene is TRBJ1-4, the V gene TRBV6-1; D is undetermined. Sequenced input: blood. The receptor was isolated from a woman between 65 and 79 years old in good health. CDR3 nucleotide sequence: TGTGCCAGCAGTGAAGAATTAGGAGGGCCTAATGAAAAACTGTTTTTT. It specifies CASSEELGGPNEKLFF.